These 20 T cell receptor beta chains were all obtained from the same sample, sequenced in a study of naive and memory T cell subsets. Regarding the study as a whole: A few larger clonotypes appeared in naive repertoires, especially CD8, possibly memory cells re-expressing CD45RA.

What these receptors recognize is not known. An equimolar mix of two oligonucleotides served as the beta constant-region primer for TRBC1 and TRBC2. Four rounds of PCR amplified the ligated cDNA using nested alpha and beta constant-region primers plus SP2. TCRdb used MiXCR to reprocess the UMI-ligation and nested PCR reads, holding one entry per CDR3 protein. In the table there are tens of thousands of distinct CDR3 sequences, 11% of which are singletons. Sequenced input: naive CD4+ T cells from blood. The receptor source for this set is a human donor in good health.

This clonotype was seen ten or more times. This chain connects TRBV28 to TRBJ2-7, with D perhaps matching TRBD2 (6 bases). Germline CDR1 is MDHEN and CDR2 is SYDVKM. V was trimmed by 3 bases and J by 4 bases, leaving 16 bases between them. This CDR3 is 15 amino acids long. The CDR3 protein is CASSLYRGSNYEQYF. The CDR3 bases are TGTGCCAGCAGTTTGTATCGGGGGTCGAATTACGAGCAGTACTTC.

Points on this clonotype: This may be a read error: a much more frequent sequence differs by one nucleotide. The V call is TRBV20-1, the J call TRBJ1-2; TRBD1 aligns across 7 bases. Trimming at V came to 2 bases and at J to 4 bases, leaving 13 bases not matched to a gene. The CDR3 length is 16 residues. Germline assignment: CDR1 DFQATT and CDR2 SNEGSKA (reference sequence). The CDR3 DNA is TGCAGTGCTAGATCGAAGGGGGCCCGCGGACTCTATGGCTACACCTTC. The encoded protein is CSARSKGARGLYGYTF.

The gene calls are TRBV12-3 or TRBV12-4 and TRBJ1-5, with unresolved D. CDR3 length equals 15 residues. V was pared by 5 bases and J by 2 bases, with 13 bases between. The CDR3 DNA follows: TGTGCCAGCAGTCAAAGGGCGAGTGGCAATCAGCCCCAGCATTTT. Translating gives CASSQRASGNQPQHF.

The CDR3 region has the DNA TGTGCCAGCAGCTTACGAACAGGAAATCAGCCCCAGCATTTT. Protein: CASSLRTGNQPQHF. This sequence joins TRBV7-2 and TRBJ1-5; D possibly corresponds to TRBD1 (5 bases). This CDR3 has 14 residues. Trimming cost V 2 bases and J 4 bases, with 9 bases left between them. CDR1 and CDR2 from the germline V gene are SGHTA and FQGNSA.

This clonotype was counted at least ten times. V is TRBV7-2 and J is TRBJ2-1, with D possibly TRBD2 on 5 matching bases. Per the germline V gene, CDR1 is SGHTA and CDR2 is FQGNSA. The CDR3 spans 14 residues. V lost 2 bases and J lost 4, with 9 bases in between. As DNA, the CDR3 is TGTGCCAGCAGCTTATTCGGAGGATACAATGAGCAGTTCTTC. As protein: CASSLFGGYNEQFF.

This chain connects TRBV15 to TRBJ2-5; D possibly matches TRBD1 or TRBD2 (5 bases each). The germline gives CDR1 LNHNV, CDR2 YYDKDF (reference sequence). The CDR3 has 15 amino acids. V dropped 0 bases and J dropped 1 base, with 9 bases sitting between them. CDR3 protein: CATSRDLGTQETQYF. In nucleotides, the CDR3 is TGTGCCACCAGCAGAGATTTAGGGACCCAAGAGACCCAGTACTTC.

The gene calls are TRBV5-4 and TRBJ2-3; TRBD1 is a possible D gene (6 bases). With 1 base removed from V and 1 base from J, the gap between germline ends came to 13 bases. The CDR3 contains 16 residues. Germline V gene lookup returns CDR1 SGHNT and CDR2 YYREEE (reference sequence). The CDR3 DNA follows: TGTGCCAGCAGCTTGCAGGGGATTAGGGGCACAGATACGCAGTATTTT. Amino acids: CASSLQGIRGTDTQYF.

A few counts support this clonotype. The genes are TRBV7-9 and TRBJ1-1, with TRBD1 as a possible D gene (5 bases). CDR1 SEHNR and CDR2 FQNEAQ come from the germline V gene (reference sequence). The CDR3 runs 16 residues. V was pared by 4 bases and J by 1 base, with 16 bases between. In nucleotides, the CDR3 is TGTGCCAGCAGCTGGAAGACAGTCCCTGAGAACACTGAAGCTTTCTTT. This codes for CASSWKTVPENTEAFF.

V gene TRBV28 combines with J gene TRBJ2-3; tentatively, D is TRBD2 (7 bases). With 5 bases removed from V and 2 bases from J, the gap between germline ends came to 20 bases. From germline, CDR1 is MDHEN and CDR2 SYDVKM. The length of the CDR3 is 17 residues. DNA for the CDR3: TGTGCCAGCAGTCCTAATCGGGGGGCCTCCCTCACAGATACGCAGTATTTT. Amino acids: CASSPNRGASLTDTQYF. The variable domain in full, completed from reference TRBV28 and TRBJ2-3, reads DVKVTQSSRYLVKRTGEKVFLECVQDMDHENMFWYRQDPGLGLRLIYFSYDVKMKEKGDIPEGYSVSREKKERFSLILESASTNQTSMYLCASSPNRGASLTDTQYFGPGTRLTVL.

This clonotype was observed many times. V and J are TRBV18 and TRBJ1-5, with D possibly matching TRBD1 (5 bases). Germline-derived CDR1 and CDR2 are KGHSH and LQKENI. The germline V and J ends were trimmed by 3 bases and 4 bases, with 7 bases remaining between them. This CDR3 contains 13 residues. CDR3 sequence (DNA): TGTGCCAGCTCACCGGGGGAAAATCAGCCCCAGCATTTT. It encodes CASSPGENQPQHF.

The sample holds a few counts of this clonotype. CDR3 DNA sequence: TGTGCCAGCAGTTACGCCTGGGCAGGAAGCACAGATACGCAGTATTTT. Amino acid sequence: CASSYAWAGSTDTQYF. The chain couples TRBV6-5 to TRBJ2-3; D uncertain. This CDR3 has 16 residues. Trimming shortened V by 2 bases and J by 0 bases, and 12 bases separated the two germline ends. CDR1 is MNHEY and CDR2 is SVGAGI in the germline V gene.

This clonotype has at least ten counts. As DNA, the CDR3 is TGTGCCAGCAGCCAAGACAGGAAACTTTACAATGAGCAGTTCTTC. Residues: CASSQDRKLYNEQFF. This chain links TRBV3-1 with TRBJ2-1; the D is unclear. The CDR3 contains 15 residues. The V end was cut by 0 bases, the J end by 4 bases, with 10 bases between. The germline V gene has CDR1 LGHDT and CDR2 YNNKEL (reference sequence).

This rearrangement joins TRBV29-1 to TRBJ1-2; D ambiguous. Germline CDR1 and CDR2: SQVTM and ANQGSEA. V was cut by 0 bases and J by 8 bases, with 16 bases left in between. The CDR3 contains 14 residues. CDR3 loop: CSVEEGRVGRGYTF. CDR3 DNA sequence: TGCAGCGTTGAAGAAGGCCGGGTCGGGAGAGGCTACACCTTC.

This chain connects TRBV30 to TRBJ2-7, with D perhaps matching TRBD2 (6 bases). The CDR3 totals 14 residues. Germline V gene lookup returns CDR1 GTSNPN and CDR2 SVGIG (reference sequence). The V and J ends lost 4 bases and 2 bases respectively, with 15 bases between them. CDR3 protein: CAWTIGGATYEQYF. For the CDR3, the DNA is TGTGCCTGGACCATAGGCGGGGCCACCTACGAGCAGTACTTC. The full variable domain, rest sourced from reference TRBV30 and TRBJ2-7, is SQTIHQWPATLVQPVGSPLSLECTVEGTSNPNLYWYRQAAGRGLQLLFYSVGIGQISSEVPQNLSASRPQDRQFILSSKKLLLSDSGFYLCAWTIGGATYEQYFGPGTRLTVT.

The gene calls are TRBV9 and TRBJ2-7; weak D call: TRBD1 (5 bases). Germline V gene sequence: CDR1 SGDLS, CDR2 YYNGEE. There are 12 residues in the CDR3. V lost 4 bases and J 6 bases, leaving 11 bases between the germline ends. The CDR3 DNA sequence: TGTGCCAGCAGCAAAGGGGATTTCGAGCAGTACTTC. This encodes CASSKGDFEQYF. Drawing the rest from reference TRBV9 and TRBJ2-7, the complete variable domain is DSGVTQTPKHLITATGQRVTLRCSPRSGDLSVYWYQQSLDQGLQFLIQYYNGEERAKGNILERFSAQQFPDLHSELNLSSLELGDSALYFCASSKGDFEQYFGPGTRLTVT.

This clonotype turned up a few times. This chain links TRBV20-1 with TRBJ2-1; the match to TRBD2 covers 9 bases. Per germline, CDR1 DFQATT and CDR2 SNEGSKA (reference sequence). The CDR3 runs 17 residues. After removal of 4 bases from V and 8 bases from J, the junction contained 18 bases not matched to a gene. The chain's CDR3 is CSATPSGGRGMRDEQFF. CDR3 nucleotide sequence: TGCAGTGCTACCCCTTCCGGCGGGAGGGGAATGAGGGATGAGCAGTTCTTC.

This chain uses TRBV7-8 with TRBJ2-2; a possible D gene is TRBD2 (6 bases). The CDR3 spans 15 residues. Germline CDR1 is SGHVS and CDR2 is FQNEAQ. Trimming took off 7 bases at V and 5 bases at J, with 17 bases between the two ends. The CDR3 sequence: CASTLGGTWTGELFF. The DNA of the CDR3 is TGTGCCAGCACTCTTGGGGGGACCTGGACCGGGGAGCTGTTTTTT. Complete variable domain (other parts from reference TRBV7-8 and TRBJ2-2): GAGVSQSPRYKVAKRGQDVALRCDPISGHVSLFWYQQALGQGPEFLTYFQNEAQLDKSGLPSDRFFAERPEGSVSTLKIQRTQQEDSAVYLCASTLGGTWTGELFFGEGSRLTVL.

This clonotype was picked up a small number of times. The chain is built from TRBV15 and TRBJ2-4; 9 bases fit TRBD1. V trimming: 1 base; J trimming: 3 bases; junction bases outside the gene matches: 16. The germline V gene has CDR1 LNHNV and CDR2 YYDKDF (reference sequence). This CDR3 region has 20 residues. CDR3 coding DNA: TGTGCCACCAGCAGAGCCCAGGACAGGGGAAGCAGTAGGCGCAAAAACATTCAGTACTTC. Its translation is CATSRAQDRGSSRRKNIQYF.

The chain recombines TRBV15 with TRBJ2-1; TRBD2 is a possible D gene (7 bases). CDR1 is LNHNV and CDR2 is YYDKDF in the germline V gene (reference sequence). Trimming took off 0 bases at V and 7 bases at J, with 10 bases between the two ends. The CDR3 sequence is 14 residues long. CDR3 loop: CATSRDRGGNEQFF. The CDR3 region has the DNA TGTGCCACCAGCAGAGACAGGGGAGGGAATGAGCAGTTCTTC. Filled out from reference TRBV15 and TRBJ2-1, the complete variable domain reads DAMVIQNPRYQVTQFGKPVTLSCSQTLNHNVMYWYQQKSSQAPKLLFHYYDKDFNNEADTPDNFQSRRPNTSFCFLDIRSPGLGDTAMYLCATSRDRGGNEQFFGPGTRLTVL.

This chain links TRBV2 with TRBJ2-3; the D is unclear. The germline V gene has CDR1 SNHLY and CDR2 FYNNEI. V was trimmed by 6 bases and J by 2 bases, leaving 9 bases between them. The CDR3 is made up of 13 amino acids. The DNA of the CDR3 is TGTGCCAGCAGATCAGAGAACACAGATACGCAGTATTTT. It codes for CASRSENTDTQYF.